The 10 T cell receptor beta chains reported below all come from one sample, sequenced in a study of cytomegalovirus exposure and HLA in healthy donors. The PCR was carried out with 60 Vbeta primers and 13 Jbeta primers. Repertoires were generated with immunoSEQ multiplex PCR, while TCRdb's copy carries only in-frame clones and drops some. The sample consists of tens of thousands of clones, roughly 63% of them appearing once. The sample taken for sequencing was PBMCs. All receptors come from a man younger than 45 in good health and CMV-seropositive.

The chain recombines TRBV28 with TRBJ2-7; a weak D match, TRBD2 (6 bases). The CDR3 is 19 amino acids. Germline CDR1 and CDR2: MDHEN and SYDVKM. Trimming cost V 4 bases and J 0 bases, with 25 bases left between them. This CDR3 reads CASSYKPWDFSAPSYEQYF. The DNA of the CDR3 is TGTGCCAGCAGTTACAAACCCTGGGACTTTAGTGCACCCTCCTACGAGCAGTACTTC.

This chain joins TRBV18 and TRBJ1-4; no clear D gene. Germline values: CDR1 KGHSH, CDR2 LQKENI. The V end was cut by 3 bases, the J end by 7 bases, with 12 bases between. The CDR3 extends over 14 amino acids. The CDR3 region is CASSPYRSGEKLFF. The CDR3 region has the DNA TGTGCCAGCTCACCTTACAGAAGTGGTGAAAAACTGTTTTTT.

This clone showed up just a few times. Other DNA variants within this sample encode the same CDR3. The V call is TRBV19, the J call TRBJ2-7; a weak D match, TRBD2 (6 bases). Germline loops: CDR1 LNHDA, CDR2 SQIVND (reference sequence). The V gene lost 6 bases and the J gene lost 4 bases, with 7 bases spanning the gap. The length of the CDR3 is 11 residues. CDR3 sequence (DNA): TGTGCCAGTAGGGGGGGTTACGAGCAGTACTTC. Translating gives CASRGGYEQYF.

The V and J genes are TRBV9 and TRBJ2-4, with 7 bases that match TRBD1. V lost 3 bases to trimming and J lost 7 bases; unmatched junction nucleotides: 13. This CDR3 is 16 amino acids long. Per germline, CDR1 SGDLS and CDR2 YYNGEE. In nucleotides, the CDR3 is TGTGCCAGCAGCGCCGCGTCCACAGGGGCATGGAACATTCAGTACTTC. Its translation is CASSAASTGAWNIQYF.

The chain combines TRBV7-9 with TRBJ1-2; weak D call: TRBD1 (6 bases). CDR3 size: 16 residues. V gave up 2 bases and J gave up 1 base, with 14 bases separating them. Germline V lookup: CDR1 SEHNR, CDR2 FQNEAQ (reference sequence). Here the CDR3 reads CASSLSLGHFNYGYTF. CDR3 sequence (DNA): TGTGCCAGCAGCTTAAGTTTGGGACACTTTAACTATGGCTACACCTTC.

Only a few counts were recorded for this clone. Here the CDR3 reads CASSPSSGRVSEQFF. The CDR3, as DNA: TGTGCCAGCAGTCCGTCTAGCGGGAGGGTAAGTGAGCAGTTCTTC. The chain links TRBV27 to TRBJ2-1; 12 bases map to TRBD2. The CDR3 sequence is 15 residues long. The V and J ends lost 5 bases and 9 bases, in that order; junction bases with no gene match: 8. Germline values: CDR1 MNHEY, CDR2 SMNVEV (reference sequence).

The rearrangement joins TRBV11-1 to TRBJ1-1, with D maybe TRBD1 (6 bases). V was shortened by 1 base and J by 2 bases, with 11 bases between the two germline ends. Germline V gene lookup returns CDR1 SGHAT and CDR2 FQDESV (reference sequence). The CDR3 extends over 15 amino acids. CDR3 residues: CASSLGDRRNTEAFF. CDR3 DNA sequence: TGTGCCAGCAGCTTAGGCGACAGGAGAAACACTGAAGCTTTCTTT.

A few counts support this clone. The chain carries TRBV5-5 and TRBJ2-5, with unresolved D. Germline lookup yields CDR1 SGHKS and CDR2 YYEKEE (reference sequence). Trimming stripped 0 bases from V and 9 bases from J, with 9 bases between. This CDR3 spans 12 amino acids. The CDR3 coding sequence is TGTGCCAGCAGCTTGGAAGTGGCCTCCCAGTACTTC. Its protein product is CASSLEVASQYF.

This sequence joins TRBV29-1 and TRBJ2-6; TRBD1 agrees at 7 bases. V dropped 5 bases and J dropped 0; count of bases not matched to a gene: 1. CDR3 length: 14 residues. The germline V gene has CDR1 SQVTM and CDR2 ANQGSEA. CDR3 amino acids: CSVPGGSGANVLTF. The CDR3 coding sequence is TGCAGCGTTCCAGGGGGCTCTGGGGCCAACGTCCTGACTTTC.

This clone was counted a few times. The chain employs TRBV4-3 and TRBJ2-3, with D hard to call. Trimming pared 1 base from V and 5 bases from J, leaving 10 bases between. The length of the CDR3 is 14 residues. The germline V gene encodes CDR1 LGHNA and CDR2 YSLEER. DNA for the CDR3: TGCGCCAGCAGCCAAGCCCCCGGAGAAGATACGCAGTATTTT. Protein sequence: CASSQAPGEDTQYF.